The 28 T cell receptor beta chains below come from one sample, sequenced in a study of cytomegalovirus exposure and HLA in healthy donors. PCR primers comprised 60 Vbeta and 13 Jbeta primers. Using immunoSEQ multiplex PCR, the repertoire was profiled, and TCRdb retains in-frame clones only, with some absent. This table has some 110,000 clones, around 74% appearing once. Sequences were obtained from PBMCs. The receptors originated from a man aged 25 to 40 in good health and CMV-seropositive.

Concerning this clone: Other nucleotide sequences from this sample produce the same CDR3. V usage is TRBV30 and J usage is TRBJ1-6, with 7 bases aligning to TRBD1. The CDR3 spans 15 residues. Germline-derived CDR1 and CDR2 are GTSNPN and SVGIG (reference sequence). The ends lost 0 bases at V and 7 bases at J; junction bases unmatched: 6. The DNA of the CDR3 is TGTGCCTGGAGTGTACCGGGACAGTTCAATTCACCCCTCCACTTT. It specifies CAWSVPGQFNSPLHF.

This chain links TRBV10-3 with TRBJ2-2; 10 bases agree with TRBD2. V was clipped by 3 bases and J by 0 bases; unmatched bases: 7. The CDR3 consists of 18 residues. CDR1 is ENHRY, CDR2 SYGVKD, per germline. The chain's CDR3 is CAISERMLAGANTGELFF. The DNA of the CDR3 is TGTGCCATCAGTGAACGTATGCTAGCGGGGGCGAACACCGGGGAGCTGTTTTTT.

The CDR3 reads CASSFLLAGANEQFF. The CDR3 DNA follows: TGTGCCAGCAGCTTCTTACTAGCGGGGGCCAATGAGCAGTTCTTC. This chain uses TRBV7-9 with TRBJ2-1, with 11 bases matching TRBD2. Germline V gene sequence: CDR1 SEHNR, CDR2 FQNEAQ (reference sequence). The CDR3 has 15 amino acids. The V and J ends lost 3 bases and 6 bases, in that order; junction bases with no gene match: 4.

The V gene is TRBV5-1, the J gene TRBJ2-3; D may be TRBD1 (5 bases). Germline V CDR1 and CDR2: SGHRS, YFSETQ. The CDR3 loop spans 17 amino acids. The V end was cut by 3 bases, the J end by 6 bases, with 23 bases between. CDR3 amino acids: CASSYVGAGSYSDTQYF. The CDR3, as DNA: TGCGCCAGCAGCTATGTAGGGGCAGGGTCCTATTCGGATACGCAGTATTTT.

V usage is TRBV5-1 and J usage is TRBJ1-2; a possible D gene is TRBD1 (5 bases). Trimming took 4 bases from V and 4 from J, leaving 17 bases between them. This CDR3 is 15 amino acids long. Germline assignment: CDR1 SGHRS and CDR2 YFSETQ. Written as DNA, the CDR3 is TGCGCCAGCAGCGAAGGATTAGACAGTCTCTATGGCTACACCTTC. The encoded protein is CASSEGLDSLYGYTF.

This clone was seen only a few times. The CDR3 nucleotides are TGTGCCAGCAGCTTATCAGTCAGGGGTGGAAGTTCACCCCTCCACTTT. Translating gives CASSLSVRGGSSPLHF. This sequence joins TRBV7-9 and TRBJ1-6; tentative D call: TRBD1 (6 bases). The germline gives CDR1 SEHNR, CDR2 FQNEAQ (reference sequence). This CDR3 has 16 residues. V was pared by 2 bases and J by 9 bases, with 17 bases between.

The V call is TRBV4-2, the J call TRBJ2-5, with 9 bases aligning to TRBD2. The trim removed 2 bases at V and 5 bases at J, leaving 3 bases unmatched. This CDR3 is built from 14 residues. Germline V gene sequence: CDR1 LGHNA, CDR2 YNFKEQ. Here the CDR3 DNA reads TGTGCCAGCAGCCAACCGCGGGGGGGCGAGACCCAGTACTTC. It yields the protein CASSQPRGGETQYF.

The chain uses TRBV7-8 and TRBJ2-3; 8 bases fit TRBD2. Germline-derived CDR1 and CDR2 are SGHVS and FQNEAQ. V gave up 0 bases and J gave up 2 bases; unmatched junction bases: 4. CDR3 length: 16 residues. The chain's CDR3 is CASSLALRGDTDTQYF. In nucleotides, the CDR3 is TGTGCCAGCAGCTTAGCCCTGCGGGGGGACACAGATACGCAGTATTTT.

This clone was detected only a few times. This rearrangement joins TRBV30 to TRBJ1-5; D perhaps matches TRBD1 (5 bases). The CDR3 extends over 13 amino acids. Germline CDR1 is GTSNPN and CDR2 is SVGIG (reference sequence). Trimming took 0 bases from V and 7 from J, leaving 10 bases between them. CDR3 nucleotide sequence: TGTGCCTGGAGTGTCGGGGGAAGGCAGCCCCAGCATTTT. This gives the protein CAWSVGGRQPQHF.

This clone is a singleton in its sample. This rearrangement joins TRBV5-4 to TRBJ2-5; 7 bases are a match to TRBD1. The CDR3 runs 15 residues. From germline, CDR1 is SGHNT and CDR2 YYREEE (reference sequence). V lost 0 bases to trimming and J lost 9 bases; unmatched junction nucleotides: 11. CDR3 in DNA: TGTGCCAGCAGCTTGGATCGTCAGGGGGTCTCGGCCCAGTACTTC. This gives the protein CASSLDRQGVSAQYF.

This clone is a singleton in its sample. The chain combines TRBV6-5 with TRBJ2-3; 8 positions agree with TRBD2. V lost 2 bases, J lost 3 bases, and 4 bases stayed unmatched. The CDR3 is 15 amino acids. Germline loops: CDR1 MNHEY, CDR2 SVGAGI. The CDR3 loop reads CASSYVRGGTDTQYF. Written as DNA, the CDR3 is TGTGCCAGCAGTTACGTCCGGGGGGGGACAGATACGCAGTATTTT.

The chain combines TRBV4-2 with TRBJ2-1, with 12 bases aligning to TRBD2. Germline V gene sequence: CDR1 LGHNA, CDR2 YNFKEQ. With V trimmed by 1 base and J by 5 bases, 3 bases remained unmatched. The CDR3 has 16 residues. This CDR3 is CASSQGPSGGDNEQFF. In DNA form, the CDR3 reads TGTGCCAGCAGCCAAGGACCTAGCGGGGGGGACAATGAGCAGTTCTTC.

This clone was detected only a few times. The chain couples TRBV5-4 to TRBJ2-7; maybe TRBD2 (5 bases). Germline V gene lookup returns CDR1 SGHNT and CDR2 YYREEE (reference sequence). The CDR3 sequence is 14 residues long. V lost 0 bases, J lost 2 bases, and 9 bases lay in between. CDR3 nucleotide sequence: TGTGCCAGCAGCTTGGAGGCCGGGGCCTACGAGCAGTACTTC. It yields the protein CASSLEAGAYEQYF.

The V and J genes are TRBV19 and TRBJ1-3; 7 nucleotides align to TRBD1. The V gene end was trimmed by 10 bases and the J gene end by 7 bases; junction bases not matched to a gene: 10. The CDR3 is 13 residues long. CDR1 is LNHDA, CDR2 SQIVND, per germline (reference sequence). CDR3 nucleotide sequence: TGTGCCACACGGACAGGCGAAAGGAACACCATATATTTT. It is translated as CATRTGERNTIYF.

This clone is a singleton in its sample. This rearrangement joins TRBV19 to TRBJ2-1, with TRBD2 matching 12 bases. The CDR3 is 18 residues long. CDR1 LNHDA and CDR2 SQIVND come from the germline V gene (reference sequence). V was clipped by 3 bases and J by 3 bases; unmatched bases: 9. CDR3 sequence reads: CASSMGTSGSSLYNEQFF. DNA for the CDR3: TGTGCCAGTAGTATGGGGACTAGCGGGTCATCGCTCTACAATGAGCAGTTCTTC.

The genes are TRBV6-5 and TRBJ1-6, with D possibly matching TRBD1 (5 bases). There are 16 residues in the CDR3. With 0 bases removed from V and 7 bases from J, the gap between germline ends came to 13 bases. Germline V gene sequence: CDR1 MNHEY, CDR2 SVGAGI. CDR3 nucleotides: TGTGCCAGCAGTTACTCTGGGGGGAGTATCAATTCACCCCTCCACTTT. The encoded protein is CASSYSGGSINSPLHF.

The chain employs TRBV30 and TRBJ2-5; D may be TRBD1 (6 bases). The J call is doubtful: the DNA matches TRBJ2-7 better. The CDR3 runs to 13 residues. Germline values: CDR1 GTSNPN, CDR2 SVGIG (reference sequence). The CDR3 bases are TGTGCCTGGAGTCCCGGGACAACCTACGAGCAGTACTTC. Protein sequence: CAWSPGTTYEQYF.

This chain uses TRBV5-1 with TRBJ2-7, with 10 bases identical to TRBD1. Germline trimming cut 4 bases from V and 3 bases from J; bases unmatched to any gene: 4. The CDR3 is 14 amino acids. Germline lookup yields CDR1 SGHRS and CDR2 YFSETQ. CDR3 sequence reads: CASSAGQGSYEQYF. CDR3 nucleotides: TGCGCCAGCAGCGCGGGACAGGGGAGCTACGAGCAGTACTTC.

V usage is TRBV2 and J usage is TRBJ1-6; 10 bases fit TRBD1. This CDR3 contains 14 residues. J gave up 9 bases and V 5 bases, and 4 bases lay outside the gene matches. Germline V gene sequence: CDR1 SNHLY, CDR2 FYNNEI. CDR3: CASSPGQGVSPLHF. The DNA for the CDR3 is TGTGCCAGCAGTCCCGGACAGGGGGTTTCACCCCTCCACTTT.

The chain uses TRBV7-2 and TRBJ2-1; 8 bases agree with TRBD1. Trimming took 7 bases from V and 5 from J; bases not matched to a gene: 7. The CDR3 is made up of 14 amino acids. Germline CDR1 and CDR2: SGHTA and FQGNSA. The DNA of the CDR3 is TGTGCCAGCACCCAAGAGACAGGGGACAATGAGCAGTTCTTC. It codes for CASTQETGDNEQFF. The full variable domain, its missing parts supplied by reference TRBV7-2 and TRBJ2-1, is GAGVSQSPSNKVTEKGKDVELRCDPISGHTALYWYRQSLGQGLEFLIYFQGNSAPDKSGLPSDRFSAERTGGSVSTLTIQRTQQEDSAVYLCASTQETGDNEQFFGPGTRLTVL.

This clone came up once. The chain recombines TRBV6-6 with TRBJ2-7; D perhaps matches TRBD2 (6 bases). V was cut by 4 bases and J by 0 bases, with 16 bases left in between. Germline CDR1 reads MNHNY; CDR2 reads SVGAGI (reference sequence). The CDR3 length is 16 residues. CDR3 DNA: TGTGCCAGCAGTTTGGGGACTCGCCTAAGCTCCTACGAGCAGTACTTC. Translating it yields CASSLGTRLSSYEQYF.

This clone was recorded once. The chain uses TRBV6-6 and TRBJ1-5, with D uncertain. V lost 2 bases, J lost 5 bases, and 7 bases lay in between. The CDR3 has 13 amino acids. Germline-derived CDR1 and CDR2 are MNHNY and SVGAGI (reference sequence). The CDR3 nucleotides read TGTGCCAGCAGTTACGGAGCAGATCAGCCCCAGCATTTT. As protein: CASSYGADQPQHF.

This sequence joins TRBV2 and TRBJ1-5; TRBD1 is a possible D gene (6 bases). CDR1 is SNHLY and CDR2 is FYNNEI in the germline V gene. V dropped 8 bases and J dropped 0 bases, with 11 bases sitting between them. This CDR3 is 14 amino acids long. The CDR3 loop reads CASGKQGSNQPQHF. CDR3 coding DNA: TGTGCCAGCGGTAAACAGGGTAGCAATCAGCCCCAGCATTTT.

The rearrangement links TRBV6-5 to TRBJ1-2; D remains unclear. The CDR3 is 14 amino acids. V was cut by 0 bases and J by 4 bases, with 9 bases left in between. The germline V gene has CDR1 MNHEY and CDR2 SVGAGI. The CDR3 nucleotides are TGTGCCAGCAGTTACTCGGGCAGTTCCTATGGCTACACCTTC. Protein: CASSYSGSSYGYTF.

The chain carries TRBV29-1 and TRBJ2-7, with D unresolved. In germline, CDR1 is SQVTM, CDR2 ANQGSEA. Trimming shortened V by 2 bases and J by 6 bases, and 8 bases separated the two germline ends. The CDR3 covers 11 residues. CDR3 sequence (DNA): TGCAGCGTTGAAAGGTCTAGCGAGCAGTACTTC. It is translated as CSVERSSEQYF.

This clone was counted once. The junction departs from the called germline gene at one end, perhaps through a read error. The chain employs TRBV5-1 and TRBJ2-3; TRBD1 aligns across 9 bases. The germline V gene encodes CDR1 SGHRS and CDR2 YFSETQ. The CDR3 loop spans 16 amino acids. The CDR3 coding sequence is TGCGCCAGCAGCGGACGGACAGGGGTGGGCACAGGTACGCAGTATTTT. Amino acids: CASSGRTGVGTGTQYF.

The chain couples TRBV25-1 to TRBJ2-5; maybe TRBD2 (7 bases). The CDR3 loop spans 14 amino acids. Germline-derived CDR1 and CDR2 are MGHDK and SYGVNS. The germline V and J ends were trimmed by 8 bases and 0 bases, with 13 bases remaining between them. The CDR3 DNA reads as TGTGCCAGCTCTAGGGGGGGTAACCAAGAGACCCAGTACTTC. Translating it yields CASSRGGNQETQYF.

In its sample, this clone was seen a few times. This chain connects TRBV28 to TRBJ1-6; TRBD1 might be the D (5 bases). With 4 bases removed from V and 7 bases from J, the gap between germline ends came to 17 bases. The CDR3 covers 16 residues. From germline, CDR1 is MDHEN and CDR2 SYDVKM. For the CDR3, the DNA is TGTGCCAGCAGTTCCCTACGGAGGGGTACGAATTCACCCCTCCACTTT. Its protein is CASSSLRRGTNSPLHF.